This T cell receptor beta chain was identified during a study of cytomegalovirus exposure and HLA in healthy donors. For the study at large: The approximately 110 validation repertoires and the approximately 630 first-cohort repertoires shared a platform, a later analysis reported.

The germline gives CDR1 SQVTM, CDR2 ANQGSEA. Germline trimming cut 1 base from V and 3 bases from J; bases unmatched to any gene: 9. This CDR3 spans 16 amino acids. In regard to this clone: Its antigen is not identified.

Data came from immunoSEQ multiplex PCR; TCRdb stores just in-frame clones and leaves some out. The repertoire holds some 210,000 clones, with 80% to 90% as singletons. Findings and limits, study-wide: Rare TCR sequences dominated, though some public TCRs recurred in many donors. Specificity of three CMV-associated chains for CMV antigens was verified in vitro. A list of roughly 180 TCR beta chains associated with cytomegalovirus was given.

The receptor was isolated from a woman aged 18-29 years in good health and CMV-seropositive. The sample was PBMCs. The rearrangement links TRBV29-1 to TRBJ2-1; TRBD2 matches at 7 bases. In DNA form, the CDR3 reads TGCAGCGTTGAAGGTAGAGTGGGAGGGGTCTACAATGAGCAGTTCTTC. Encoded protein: CSVEGRVGGVYNEQFF.